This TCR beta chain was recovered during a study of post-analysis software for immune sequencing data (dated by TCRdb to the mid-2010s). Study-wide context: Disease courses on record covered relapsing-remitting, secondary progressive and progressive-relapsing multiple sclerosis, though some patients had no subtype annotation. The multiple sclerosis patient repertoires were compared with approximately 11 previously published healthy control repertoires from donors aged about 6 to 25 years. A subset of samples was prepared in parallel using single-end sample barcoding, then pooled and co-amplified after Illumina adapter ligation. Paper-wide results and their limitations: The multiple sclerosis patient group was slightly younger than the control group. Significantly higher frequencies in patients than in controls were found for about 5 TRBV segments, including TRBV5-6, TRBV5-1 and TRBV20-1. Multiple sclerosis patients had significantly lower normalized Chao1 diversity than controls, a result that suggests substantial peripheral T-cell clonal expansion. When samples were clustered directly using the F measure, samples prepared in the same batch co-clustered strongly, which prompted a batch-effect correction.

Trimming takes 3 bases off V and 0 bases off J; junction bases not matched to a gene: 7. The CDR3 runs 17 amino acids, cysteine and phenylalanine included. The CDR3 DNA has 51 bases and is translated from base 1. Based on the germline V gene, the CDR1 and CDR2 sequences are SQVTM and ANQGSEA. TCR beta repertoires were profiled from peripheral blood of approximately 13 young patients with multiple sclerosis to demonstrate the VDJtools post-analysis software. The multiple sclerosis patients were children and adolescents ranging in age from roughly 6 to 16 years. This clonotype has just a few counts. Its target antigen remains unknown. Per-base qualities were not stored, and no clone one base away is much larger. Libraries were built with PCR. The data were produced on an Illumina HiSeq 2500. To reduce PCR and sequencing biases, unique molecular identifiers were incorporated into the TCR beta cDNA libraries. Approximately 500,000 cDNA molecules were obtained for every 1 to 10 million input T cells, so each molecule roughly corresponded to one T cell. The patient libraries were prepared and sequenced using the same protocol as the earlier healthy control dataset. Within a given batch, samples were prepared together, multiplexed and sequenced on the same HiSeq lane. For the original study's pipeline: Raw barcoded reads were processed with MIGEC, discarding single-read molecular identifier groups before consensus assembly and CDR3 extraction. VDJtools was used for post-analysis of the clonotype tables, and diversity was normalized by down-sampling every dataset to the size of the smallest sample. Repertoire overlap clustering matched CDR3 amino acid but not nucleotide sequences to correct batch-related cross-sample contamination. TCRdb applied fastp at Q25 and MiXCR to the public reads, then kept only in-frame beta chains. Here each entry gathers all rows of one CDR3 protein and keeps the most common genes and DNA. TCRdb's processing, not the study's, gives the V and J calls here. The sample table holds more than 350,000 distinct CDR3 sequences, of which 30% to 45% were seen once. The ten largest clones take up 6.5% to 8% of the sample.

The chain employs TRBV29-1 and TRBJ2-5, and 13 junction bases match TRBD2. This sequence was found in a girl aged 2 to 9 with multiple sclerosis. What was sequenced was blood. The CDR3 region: CSVDGTSGELNQETQYF. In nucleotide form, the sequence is TGCAGCGTTGACGGGACTAGCGGGGAACTAAACCAAGAGACCCAGTACTTC. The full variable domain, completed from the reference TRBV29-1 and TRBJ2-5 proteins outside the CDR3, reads SAVISQKPSRDICQRGTSLTIQCQVDSQVTMMFWYRQQPGQSLTLIATANQGSEATYESGFVIDKFPISRPNLTFSTLTVSNMSPEDSSIYLCSVDGTSGELNQETQYFGPGTRLLVL.